Given below is one T cell receptor beta chain in context. The data were taken from a study of blood T cell repertoires in COVID-19. Study-level information: Nucleic acid was either cDNA or gDNA, and it came from T cells, B-cell-depleted T cells, or PBMCs.

Here immunoSEQ multiplex PCR was the method, and the copy in TCRdb shows in-frame clones only, minus some. Of some 200,000 clones in the sample, 65% to 90% were seen once. The TCR comes from a woman aged 50 to 60 with acute COVID-19. The sample taken for sequencing was PBMCs or T cells enriched from blood (not recorded which).

CDR3 in amino acids: CASSPGHQNTEAFF. CDR3 nucleotide sequence: TGTGCCAGCAGCCCGGGACACCAGAACACTGAAGCTTTCTTT. The chain is built from TRBV7-3 and TRBJ1-1; weak D call: TRBD1 (6 bases). There are 14 residues in the CDR3. From germline, CDR1 is SGHTA and CDR2 FQGTGA. Trimming left V 5 bases short and J 1 base short, with 11 bases between.